This is a list of T cell receptor beta chains from one sample in a study of T cell responses to AZD1222 COVID-19 vaccine. Profiled with immunoSEQ multiplex PCR; TCRdb holds only in-frame clones, not every one. In the table there are 86,000 or so clones, roughly nine tenths of which are singletons. The specimen comprised peripheral blood, sampled on day 0 of AZD1222 vaccination. The source of these receptors is an adult in good health. Each CDR3 is given with its conserved first and last residue. D genes are given only for firm matches. Clone size is stated in some rows and not others, as once, few, many or a class when expanded.

V: TRBV19
D: TRBD1
size: NA
J: TRBJ1-1
DNA: TGTGCCAGTAGTCAACGTACCAGGGGGCGGACTGAAGCTTTCTTT
CDR3: CASSQRTRGRTEAFF

V: TRBV2
D: NA
size: once
J: TRBJ1-6
DNA: TGTGCCAGCAGTGAATACGGCCTCGGGGGGGATGGTTCACCCCTCCACTTT
CDR3: CASSEYGLGGDGSPLHF

V: TRBV7-7
D: TRBD1
size: NA
J: TRBJ1-3
DNA: TGTGCTAGCAGCTTAGGACAGGGACCTGGAAACACCATATATTTT
CDR3: CASSLGQGPGNTIYF

V: TRBV7-9
D: NA
size: NA
J: TRBJ1-2
DNA: TGTGCCAGCAGCTTAGAGCCCCCGGCGGATGGCTACACCTTC
CDR3: CASSLEPPADGYTF

V: TRBV3-1/TRBV3-2
D: NA
size: NA
J: TRBJ1-1
DNA: TGTGCCAGCAGCCAAGCCGGAGTTACTGAAGCTTTCTTT
CDR3: CASSQAGVTEAFF

V: TRBV3-1/TRBV3-2
D: NA
size: NA
J: TRBJ1-4
DNA: TGTGCCAGCAGCCAACAGAGGGCGCAGAGTGAAAAACTGTTTTTT
CDR3: CASSQQRAQSEKLFF

V: TRBV27
D: NA
size: NA
J: TRBJ1-5
DNA: TGTGCCAGCAGCCACGGACAGCTGAATCAGCCCCAGCATTTT
CDR3: CASSHGQLNQPQHF

V: TRBV2
D: NA
size: NA
J: TRBJ1-3
DNA: TGTGCCAGCAGCCACCCGGTTGGAACAGCTGGAAACACCATATATTTT
CDR3: CASSHPVGTAGNTIYF

V: TRBV10-2
D: TRBD2
size: once
J: TRBJ2-7
DNA: TGCGCCAGCAGTGAGAAGGTTAGCGGGGCCTACGAGCAGTACTTC
CDR3: CASSEKVSGAYEQYF

V: TRBV28
D: NA
size: NA
J: TRBJ1-2
DNA: TGTGCCAGCAGTTCCACCGCCGGGGACTATGGCTACACCTTC
CDR3: CASSSTAGDYGYTF

V: TRBV5-5
D: TRBD1
size: NA
J: TRBJ2-2
DNA: TGTGCCAGCAGCTTGGAATTTAGGGGGCGCGCCGGGGAGCTGTTTTTT
CDR3: CASSLEFRGRAGELFF

V: TRBV27
D: TRBD2
size: once
J: TRBJ2-1
DNA: TGTGCCAGCAGACCTCACGGTAGCGGGATAAACAATGAGCAGTTCTTC
CDR3: CASRPHGSGINNEQFF

V: TRBV11-3
D: NA
size: once
J: TRBJ2-7
DNA: TGTGCCAGCAGCTTAAGTTATTGGGACGAGCAGTACTTC
CDR3: CASSLSYWDEQYF

V: TRBV10-3
D: TRBD1
size: NA
J: TRBJ2-2
DNA: TGTGCCATCGGACAGGGTGTGAACACCGGGGAGCTGTTTTTT
CDR3: CAIGQGVNTGELFF

V: TRBV7-8
D: NA
size: NA
J: TRBJ2-7
DNA: TGTGCCAGCAGCTTAGCGGGGGGCGTCCCATCCTACGAGCAGTACTTC
CDR3: CASSLAGGVPSYEQYF

V: TRBV4-2
D: TRBD1
size: NA
J: TRBJ1-5
DNA: TGTGCCAGCAGCGGGGTTTGGGGACAGATAGATCAGCCCCAGCATTTT
CDR3: CASSGVWGQIDQPQHF

V: TRBV15
D: TRBD2
size: NA
J: TRBJ2-3
DNA: TGTGCCACCAGCAGAGCTAGCGGGGGGGCAGATACGCAGTATTTT
CDR3: CATSRASGGADTQYF

V: TRBV9
D: TRBD2
size: NA
J: TRBJ2-7
DNA: TGTGCCAGCAGCACCGGGACTAGCGGGATCTACGAGCAGTACTTC
CDR3: CASSTGTSGIYEQYF

V: TRBV27
D: TRBD2
size: few
J: TRBJ2-2
DNA: TGTGCCAGCAGCCCCGGAGGGACTAGGCTTACCGGGGAGCTGTTTTTT
CDR3: CASSPGGTRLTGELFF

V: TRBV7-2
D: TRBD1
size: NA
J: TRBJ1-2
DNA: TGTGCCAGCAGCTTTGACAGGGGGCTGTTCCTATATGGCTACACCTTC
CDR3: CASSFDRGLFLYGYTF

V: TRBV5-5
D: TRBD2
size: few
J: TRBJ2-1
DNA: TGTGCCAGTAGGACCACTAGCGGGAGTCACAATGAGCAGTTCTTC
CDR3: CASRTTSGSHNEQFF

V: TRBV9
D: NA
size: NA
J: TRBJ1-2
DNA: TGTGCCAGCAGCGTAGACGCCTCTCGGTACTATGGCTACACCTTC
CDR3: CASSVDASRYYGYTF

V: TRBV14
D: NA
size: NA
J: TRBJ2-7
DNA: TGTGCCAGCAGCCGTTCAATCGAGTACGAGCAGTACTTC
CDR3: CASSRSIEYEQYF

V: TRBV3-1/TRBV3-2
D: NA
size: NA
J: TRBJ1-2
DNA: TGTGCCAGCAGCCAAGGGACCCGGCCGTACACCTTC
CDR3: CASSQGTRPYTF

V: TRBV7-2
D: NA
size: NA
J: TRBJ1-2
DNA: TGTGCCAGCAGCTTAGGCGCCGGGGCCTACTACACCTTC
CDR3: CASSLGAGAYYTF

V: TRBV19
D: NA
size: NA
J: TRBJ1-1
DNA: TGTGCCAGTAGTACCCGGGGGCGCCTTGAAGCTTTCTTT
CDR3: CASSTRGRLEAFF

V: TRBV19
D: TRBD2
size: NA
J: TRBJ2-3
DNA: TGTGCCAGTAGTATAGGTCCGACTAGCGGGGTCGGCACAGATACGCAGTATTTT
CDR3: CASSIGPTSGVGTDTQYF

V: TRBV9
D: TRBD2
size: NA
J: TRBJ2-7
DNA: TGTGCCAGCAGCGTATCTTTGCGGGGAGGGACGGACGAGCAGTACTTC
CDR3: CASSVSLRGGTDEQYF

V: TRBV11-2
D: NA
size: NA
J: TRBJ2-7
DNA: TGTGCCAGCAGCTTAGGCCGGGTGGGGGACGAGCAGTACTTC
CDR3: CASSLGRVGDEQYF

V: TRBV10-2
D: NA
size: NA
J: TRBJ2-7
DNA: TGCGCCAGCAGTGAGGAACAAGGGTACGGCGAGCAGTACTTC
CDR3: CASSEEQGYGEQYF

V: TRBV6-5
D: NA
size: NA
J: TRBJ2-7
DNA: TGTGCCAGCACCAGGGACGACGAGCAGTACTTC
CDR3: CASTRDDEQYF

V: TRBV9
D: NA
size: NA
J: TRBJ2-1
DNA: TGTGCCAGCAGCGAGAGGGGACCCAAGAGCGCTGAGCAGTTCTTC
CDR3: CASSERGPKSAEQFF

V: TRBV4-2
D: NA
size: NA
J: TRBJ1-2
DNA: TGTGCCAGCAGCCAAGATTCGGAGAACTATGGCTACACCTTC
CDR3: CASSQDSENYGYTF

V: TRBV5-4
D: TRBD2
size: NA
J: TRBJ2-5
DNA: TGTGCCAGCAGCCAGGGCGGGGGGCTGATGGGGGAGACCCAGTACTTC
CDR3: CASSQGGGLMGETQYF

V: TRBV10-2
D: NA
size: NA
J: TRBJ2-2
DNA: TGCGCCAGCAAGGGGACAAGAACCGGGGAGCTGTTTTTT
CDR3: CASKGTRTGELFF

V: TRBV5-1
D: NA
size: NA
J: TRBJ2-5
DNA: TGCGCCAGCAGTTTAGTCGGGAGACAAGAGACCCAGTACTTC
CDR3: CASSLVGRQETQYF

V: TRBV28
D: TRBD1
size: once
J: TRBJ2-5
DNA: TGTGCCAGTTGGGACAGGGGCGCAAAAGAGACCCAGTACTTC
CDR3: CASWDRGAKETQYF

V: TRBV5-8
D: TRBD1
size: NA
J: TRBJ2-7
DNA: TGTGCCAGCAGCTTGGACAGGGGGCTTTACGAGCAGTACTTC
CDR3: CASSLDRGLYEQYF

V: TRBV5-1
D: TRBD1
size: NA
J: TRBJ1-4
DNA: TGCGCCAGCAGCAGAGGGACAGACGGATGGGAAAAACTGTTTTTT
CDR3: CASSRGTDGWEKLFF

V: TRBV24-1
D: NA
size: NA
J: TRBJ1-4
DNA: TGTGCCACCAGTGATTCGGGAGCAGAAAAACTGTTTTTT
CDR3: CATSDSGAEKLFF

V: TRBV7-8
D: TRBD1
size: NA
J: TRBJ1-5
DNA: TGTGCCAGCATCAGGGGGACAGGACTAAATCAGCCCCAGCATTTT
CDR3: CASIRGTGLNQPQHF

V: TRBV24-1
D: NA
size: few
J: TRBJ1-5
DNA: TGTGCCACCAGCCTGGATGGCAATCAGCCCCAGCATTTT
CDR3: CATSLDGNQPQHF

V: TRBV6-6
D: NA
size: once
J: TRBJ1-1
DNA: TGTGCCAGCAGTTATGGGAGCACTGAAGCTTTCTTT
CDR3: CASSYGSTEAFF

V: TRBV28
D: TRBD2
size: NA
J: TRBJ2-4
DNA: TGTGCCAGCAGTTTATACGCTAGCGGGAGCTCCAAAAACATTCAGTACTTC
CDR3: CASSLYASGSSKNIQYF

V: TRBV19
D: NA
size: NA
J: TRBJ1-5
DNA: TGTGCCACCACCGGGTACGGGGTCAATCAGCCCCAGCATTTT
CDR3: CATTGYGVNQPQHF

V: TRBV27
D: NA
size: NA
J: TRBJ2-1
DNA: TGTGCCAGCAGTCAGGGCAATGAGCAGTTCTTC
CDR3: CASSQGNEQFF

V: TRBV4-2
D: NA
size: NA
J: TRBJ1-5
DNA: TGTGCCAGCAGCCAAGATATTGCCGGCAGTCAGCCCCAGCATTTT
CDR3: CASSQDIAGSQPQHF

V: TRBV29-1
D: NA
size: NA
J: TRBJ2-1
DNA: TGCAGCGTTGAACAGGGGCAGTTCTTC
CDR3: CSVEQGQFF

V: TRBV2
D: NA
size: NA
J: TRBJ1-2
DNA: TGTGCCAGCAGGGATGGGGCCGCGGTTTATGGCTACACCTTC
CDR3: CASRDGAAVYGYTF

V: TRBV7-6
D: TRBD1
size: NA
J: TRBJ1-2
DNA: TGTGCCAGCAGCTCGTCCCCACTCGACAGGGTATATGGCTACACCTTC
CDR3: CASSSSPLDRVYGYTF

V: TRBV7-2
D: TRBD1
size: NA
J: TRBJ1-5
DNA: TGTGCCAGCAGCTTACGGACAGGGATGAATCAGCCCCAGCATTTT
CDR3: CASSLRTGMNQPQHF

V: TRBV5-5
D: NA
size: NA
J: TRBJ1-3
DNA: TGTGCCAGCAGCTTGCGGGGGGGAAATGGAAACACCATATATTTT
CDR3: CASSLRGGNGNTIYF

V: TRBV7-9
D: NA
size: NA
J: TRBJ1-2
DNA: TGTGCCAGCAGCTTAGCGCCAGGGCTTTTCTATGGCTACACCTTC
CDR3: CASSLAPGLFYGYTF

V: TRBV28
D: NA
size: NA
J: TRBJ1-6
DNA: TGTGCCAGCGGCGGGGGCTCCTATAATTCACCCCTCCACTTT
CDR3: CASGGGSYNSPLHF

V: TRBV7-3
D: NA
size: NA
J: TRBJ1-2
DNA: TGTGCCAGCAGCAAGGGACCGATCTATGGCTACACCTTC
CDR3: CASSKGPIYGYTF

V: TRBV3-1/TRBV3-2
D: NA
size: NA
J: TRBJ1-6
DNA: TGTGCCAGCAGGCAGAGTCCCCTATATAATTCACCCCTCCACTTT
CDR3: CASRQSPLYNSPLHF

V: TRBV5-1
D: TRBD1
size: NA
J: TRBJ2-1
DNA: TGCGCCAGCAGCTTGGGTCGACAGGGGGCGAATGAGCAGTTCTTC
CDR3: CASSLGRQGANEQFF

V: TRBV5-5
D: NA
size: NA
J: TRBJ1-2
DNA: TGTGCCAGCAGCTCCCCCCTCGAGCATGGCTACACCTTC
CDR3: CASSSPLEHGYTF

V: TRBV10-1
D: NA
size: NA
J: TRBJ1-5
DNA: TGCGCCAGCTTGCGGATCCGTCAGCCCCAGCATTTT
CDR3: CASLRIRQPQHF